The T cell receptor beta chain described here comes from a study of blood T cell repertoires in COVID-19. Study background: Material from acute and convalescent COVID-19 was sourced from the United States, Italy and Spain. PBMCs, B-cell-depleted T cells, or T cells were the source of the cDNA or gDNA that made up the material.

Seattle patients were enrolled while actively infected and followed longitudinally. Original analysis: Estimates of nucleated cell counts were drawn from the amplification of reference gene primers. Libraries were prepared by immunoSEQ multiplex PCR; TCRdb keeps only in-frame clonotypes and omits some of them. V and J calls and clone size follow that table, whereas D and trimming were derived from the DNA. The sample gives about 130,000 clones, approximately 74% of which show up once; 4.5% to 6% is in the top ten. The CDR3 is 15 residues long. The ends were cut back, 3 bases at V and 4 bases at J, with 16 bases in the middle. The V gene's germline CDR1 is SGDLS and CDR2 YYNGEE.

The chain joins TRBV9 to TRBJ1-1; D is possibly TRBD1 (5 bases). Sequenced material: peripheral blood. The TCR sequence derives from a man older than 75 with COVID-19, enrolled during active disease. The CDR3 loop is CASSATLPGGTEAFF. The CDR3 nucleotides are TGTGCCAGCAGCGCGACCCTACCGGGGGGCACTGAAGCTTTCTTT.